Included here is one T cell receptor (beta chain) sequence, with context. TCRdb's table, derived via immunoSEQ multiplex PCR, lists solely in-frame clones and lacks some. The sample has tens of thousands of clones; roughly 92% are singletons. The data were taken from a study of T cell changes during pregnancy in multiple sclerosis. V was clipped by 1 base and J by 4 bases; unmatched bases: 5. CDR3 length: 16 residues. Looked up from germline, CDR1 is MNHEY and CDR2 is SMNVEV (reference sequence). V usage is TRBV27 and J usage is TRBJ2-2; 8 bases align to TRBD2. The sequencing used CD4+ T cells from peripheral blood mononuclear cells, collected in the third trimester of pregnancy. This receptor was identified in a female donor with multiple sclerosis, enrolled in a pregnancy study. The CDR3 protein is CASSLFGAGGTGELFF. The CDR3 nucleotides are TGTGCCAGCAGTTTATTCGGGGCGGGAGGCACCGGGGAGCTGTTTTTT.